The sequence of this T cell receptor beta chain was determined in a study of identical twins. This clonotype has more than one count but fewer than ten. Antigen: not known. TCRdb re-analysed the 5' RACE reads in MiXCR, keeping a single row per CDR3 protein. The table includes around 480,000 distinct CDR3 sequences, around an eighth detected once. General study results and limits: Cord blood beta clonotypes that were abundant carried fewer insertions, and memory repertoires showed no such trend.

Germline V gives CDR1 ENHRY, CDR2 SYGVKD. The CDR3 extends over 15 amino acids. Trimming at V came to 7 bases and at J to 5 bases, leaving 11 bases not matched to a gene. The sample was also reused in another study, on yellow fever vaccine responses in identical twins.

The receptor was derived from a woman between 18 and 29 years old in good health. The sample taken for sequencing was CD4+ T cells sorted from blood. The gene calls are TRBV10-3 and TRBJ2-1, with 7 positions matching TRBD2. This CDR3 reads CAITAGVIGDNEQFF. DNA for the CDR3: TGTGCCATCACCGCGGGAGTGATAGGGGACAATGAGCAGTTCTTC.